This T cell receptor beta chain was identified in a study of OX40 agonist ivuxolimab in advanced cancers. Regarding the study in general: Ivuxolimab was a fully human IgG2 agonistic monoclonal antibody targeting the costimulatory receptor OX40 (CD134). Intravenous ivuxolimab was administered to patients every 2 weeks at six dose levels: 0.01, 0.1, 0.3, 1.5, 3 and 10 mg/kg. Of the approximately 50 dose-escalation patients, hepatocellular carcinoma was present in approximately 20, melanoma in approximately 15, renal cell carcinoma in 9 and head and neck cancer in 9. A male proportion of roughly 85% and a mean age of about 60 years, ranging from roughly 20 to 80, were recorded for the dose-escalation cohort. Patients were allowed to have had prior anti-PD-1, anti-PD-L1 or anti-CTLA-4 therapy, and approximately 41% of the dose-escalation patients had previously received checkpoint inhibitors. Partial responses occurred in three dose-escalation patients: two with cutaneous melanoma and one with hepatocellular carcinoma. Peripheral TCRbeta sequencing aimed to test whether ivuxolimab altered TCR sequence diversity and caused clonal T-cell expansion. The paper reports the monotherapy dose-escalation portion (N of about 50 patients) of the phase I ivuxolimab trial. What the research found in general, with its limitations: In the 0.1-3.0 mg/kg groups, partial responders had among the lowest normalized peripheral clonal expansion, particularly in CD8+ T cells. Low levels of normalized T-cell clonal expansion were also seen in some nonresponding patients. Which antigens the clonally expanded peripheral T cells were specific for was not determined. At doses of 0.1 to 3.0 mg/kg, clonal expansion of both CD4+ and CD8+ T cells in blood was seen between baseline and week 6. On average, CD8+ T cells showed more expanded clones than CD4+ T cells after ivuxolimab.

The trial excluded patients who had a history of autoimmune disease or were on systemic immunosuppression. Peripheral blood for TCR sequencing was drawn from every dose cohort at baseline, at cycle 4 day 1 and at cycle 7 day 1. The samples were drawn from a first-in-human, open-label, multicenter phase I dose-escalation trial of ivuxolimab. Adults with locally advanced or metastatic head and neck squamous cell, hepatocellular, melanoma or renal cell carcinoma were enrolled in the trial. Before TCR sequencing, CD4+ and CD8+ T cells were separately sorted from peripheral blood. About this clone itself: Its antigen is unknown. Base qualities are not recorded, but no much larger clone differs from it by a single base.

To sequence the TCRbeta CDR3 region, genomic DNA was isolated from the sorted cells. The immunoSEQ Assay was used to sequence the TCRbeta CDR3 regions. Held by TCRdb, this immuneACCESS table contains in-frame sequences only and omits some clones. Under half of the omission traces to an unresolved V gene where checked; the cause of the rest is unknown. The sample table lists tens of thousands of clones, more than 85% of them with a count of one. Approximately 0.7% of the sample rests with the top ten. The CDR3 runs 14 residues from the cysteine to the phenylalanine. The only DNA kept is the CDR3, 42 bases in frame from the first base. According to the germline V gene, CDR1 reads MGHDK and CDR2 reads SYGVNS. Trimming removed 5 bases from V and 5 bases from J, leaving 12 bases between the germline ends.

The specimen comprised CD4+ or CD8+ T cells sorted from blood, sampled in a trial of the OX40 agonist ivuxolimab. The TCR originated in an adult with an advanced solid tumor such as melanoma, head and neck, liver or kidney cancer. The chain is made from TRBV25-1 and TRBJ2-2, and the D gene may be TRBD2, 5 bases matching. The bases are TGTGCCAGCAGTCCTAGCCAAGTAACCGGGGAGCTGTTTTTT. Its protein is CASSPSQVTGELFF.